This TCR beta chain appears in the sequencing data of a study of T cell responses to AZD1222 COVID-19 vaccine. Comment on this clone: Its target is not known.

Study-wide results and limits: Spike as a whole was targeted by vaccine-associated CD4 TCRs, dominant at 160-218 and 743-854. Donors were mostly white British, more females; clonal diversity possibly underestimated. Reportedly, close to half of spike-specific TCRs are directed against unmutated variant regions.

Method: immunoSEQ multiplex PCR; TCRdb's copy keeps in-frame clones and lacks some. The sample holds around 90,000 clones, under 95% seen once. Germline loops: CDR1 MNHEY, CDR2 SVGAGI. The CDR3 covers 14 residues. The ends were cut back, 6 bases at V and 5 bases at J, with 14 bases in the middle. The V gene is TRBV6-5, the J gene TRBJ2-1; no clear D. This TCR derives from an adult in good health. The source was peripheral blood, collected on day 0 of MenACWY control vaccination. The CDR3 sequence: CASRTRSGDNEQFF. CDR3 in DNA: TGTGCCAGCAGAACCAGATCTGGGGACAATGAGCAGTTCTTC.